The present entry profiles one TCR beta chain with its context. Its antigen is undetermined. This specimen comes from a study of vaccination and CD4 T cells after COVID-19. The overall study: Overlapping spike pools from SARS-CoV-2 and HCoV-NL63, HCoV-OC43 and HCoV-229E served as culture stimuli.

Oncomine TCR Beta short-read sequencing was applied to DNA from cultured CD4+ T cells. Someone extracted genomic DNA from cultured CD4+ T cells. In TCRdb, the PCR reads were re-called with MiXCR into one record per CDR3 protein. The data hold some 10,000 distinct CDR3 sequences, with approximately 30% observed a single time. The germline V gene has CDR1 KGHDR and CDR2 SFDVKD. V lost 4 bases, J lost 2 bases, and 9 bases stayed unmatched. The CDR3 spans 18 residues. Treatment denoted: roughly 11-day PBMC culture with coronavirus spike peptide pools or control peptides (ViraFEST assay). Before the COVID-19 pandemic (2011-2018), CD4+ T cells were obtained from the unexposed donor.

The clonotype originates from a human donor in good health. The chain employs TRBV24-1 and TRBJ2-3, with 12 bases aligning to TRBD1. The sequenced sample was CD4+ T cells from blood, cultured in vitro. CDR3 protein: CATSDPGQGAWDTDTQYF. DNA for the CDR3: TGTGCCACCAGTGACCCGGGACAGGGGGCTTGGGACACAGATACGCAGTATTTT.